This T cell receptor beta chain stems from a study of tumor-infiltrating lymphocytes in primary liver carcinoma. About the study: Sequencing of the samples generated roughly 3.65 to 7.5 million productive TCRbeta reads, with similar yields across tissue types. Whole-study results and caveats: Tumor specimens were characterized by a significantly higher top-250-clone fraction than blood (p = 0.039).

Germline V gene data show CDR1 as LGHNT and CDR2 as FRNRAP. The J segment lost 3 bases and the V segment lost 3 bases, leaving 5 bases of the junction unmatched. The CDR3 runs 15 residues. At least ten counts were recorded for this clonotype. Its antigen is not identified. It was unsorted whole blood that yielded blood RNA, and germline DNA was also extracted. Starting material of about 0.45 ug total RNA yielded TCR beta cDNA via a constant-region primer. Slightly modified ARM-PCR served as the procedure for the TCR beta libraries. These libraries came from three rounds of nested multiplex PCR. TRBV1-TRBV30 forward primers paired with a C-beta reverse primer were used in the first two PCR rounds, which ran around 10 cycles each. One entry per CDR3 protein, called by TCRdb with MiXCR from the multiplex PCR reads. The table lists 250,000 to 350,000 distinct CDR3 sequences, roughly 60% of them singletons, with 17% in the top ten.

The rearrangement links TRBV12-5 to TRBJ2-7; 10 bases agree with TRBD1. The sequence came from a woman aged 25-40 years with primary liver carcinoma and hepatitis B virus infection. The material sequenced was peripheral blood. The CDR3 reads CASGFVRDRGYEQYF. In nucleotides, the CDR3 is TGTGCTAGTGGTTTCGTCCGGGACAGGGGCTACGAGCAGTACTTC.